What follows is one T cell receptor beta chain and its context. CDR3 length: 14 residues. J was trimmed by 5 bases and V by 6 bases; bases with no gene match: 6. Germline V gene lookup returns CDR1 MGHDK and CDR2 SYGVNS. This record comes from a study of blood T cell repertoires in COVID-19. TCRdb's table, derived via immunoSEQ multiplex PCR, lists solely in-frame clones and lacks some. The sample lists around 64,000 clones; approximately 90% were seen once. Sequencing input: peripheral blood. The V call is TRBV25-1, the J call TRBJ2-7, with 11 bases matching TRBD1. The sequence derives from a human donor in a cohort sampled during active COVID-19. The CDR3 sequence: CASRRTGGRDEQYF. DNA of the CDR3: TGTGCCAGCAGGCGGACAGGGGGCAGGGACGAGCAGTACTTC.